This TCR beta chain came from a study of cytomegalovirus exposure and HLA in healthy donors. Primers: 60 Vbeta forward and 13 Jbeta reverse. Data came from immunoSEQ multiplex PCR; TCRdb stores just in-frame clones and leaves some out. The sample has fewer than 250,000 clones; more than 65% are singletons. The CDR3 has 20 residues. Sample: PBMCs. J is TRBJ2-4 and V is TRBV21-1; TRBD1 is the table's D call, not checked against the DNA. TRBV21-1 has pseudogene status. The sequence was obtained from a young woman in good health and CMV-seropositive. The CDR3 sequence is CASSKVLIPDRTYAKNIQYF. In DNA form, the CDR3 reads TGTGCCAGCAGCAAAGTCCTGATACCGGACAGGACTTATGCCAAAAACATTCAGTACTTC.